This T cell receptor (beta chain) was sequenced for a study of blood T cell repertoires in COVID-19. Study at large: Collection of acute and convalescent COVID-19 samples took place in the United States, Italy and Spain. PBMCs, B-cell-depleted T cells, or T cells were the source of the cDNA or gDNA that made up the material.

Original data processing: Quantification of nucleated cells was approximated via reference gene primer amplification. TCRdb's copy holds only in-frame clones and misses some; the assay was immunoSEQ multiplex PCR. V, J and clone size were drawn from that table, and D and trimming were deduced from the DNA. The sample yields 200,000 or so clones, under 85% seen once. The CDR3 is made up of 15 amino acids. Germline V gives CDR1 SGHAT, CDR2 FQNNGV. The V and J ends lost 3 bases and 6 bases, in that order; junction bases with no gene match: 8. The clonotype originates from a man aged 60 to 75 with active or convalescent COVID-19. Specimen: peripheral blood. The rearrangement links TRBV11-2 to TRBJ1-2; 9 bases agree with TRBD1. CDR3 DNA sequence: TGTGCCAGCAGCTTGGGAGGGACAGGGAGGAATGGCTACACCTTC. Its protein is CASSLGGTGRNGYTF.